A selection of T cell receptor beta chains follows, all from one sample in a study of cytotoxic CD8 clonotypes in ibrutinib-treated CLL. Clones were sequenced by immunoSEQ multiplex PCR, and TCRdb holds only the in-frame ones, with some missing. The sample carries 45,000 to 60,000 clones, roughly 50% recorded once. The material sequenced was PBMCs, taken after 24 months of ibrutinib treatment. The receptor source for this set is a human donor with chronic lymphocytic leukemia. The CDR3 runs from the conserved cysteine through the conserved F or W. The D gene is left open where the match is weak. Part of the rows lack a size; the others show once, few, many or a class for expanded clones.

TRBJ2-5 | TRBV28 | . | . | CASSLQGGWETQYF | TGTGCCAGCAGTCTGCAGGGGGGTTGGGAGACCCAGTACTTC
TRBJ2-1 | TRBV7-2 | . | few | CASSPVGGESYNEQFF | TGTGCCAGCAGCCCCGTGGGGGGAGAGTCCTACAATGAGCAGTTCTTC
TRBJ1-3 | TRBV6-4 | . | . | CASSEGLGNTIYF | TGTGCCAGCAGTGAGGGACTGGGAAACACCATATATTTT
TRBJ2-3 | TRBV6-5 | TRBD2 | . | CASSLRGGQDTQYF | TGTGCCAGCAGTTTACGGGGGGGCCAAGATACGCAGTATTTT
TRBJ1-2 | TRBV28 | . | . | CASSLPGGPNYGYTF | TGTGCCAGCAGTTTGCCAGGTGGCCCTAACTATGGCTACACCTTC
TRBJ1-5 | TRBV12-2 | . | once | CASRLGRDGTFYAAQPQHF | TGTGCAAGTCGCTTAGGAAGGGACGGTACCTTCTATGCCGCACAGCCCCAGCATTTT
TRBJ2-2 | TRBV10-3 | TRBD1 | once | CAISESGDPGQVPNTGELFF | TGTGCCATCAGTGAGTCGGGGGACCCTGGACAGGTACCCAACACCGGGGAGCTGTTTTTT
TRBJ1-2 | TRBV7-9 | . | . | CASSLGHQNYGYTF | TGTGCCAGCAGCTTAGGACACCAGAACTATGGCTACACCTTC
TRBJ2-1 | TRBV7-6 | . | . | CASSLGFRSSGNEQFF | TGTGCCAGCAGCTTAGGGTTTCGATCTTCGGGGAATGAGCAGTTCTTC
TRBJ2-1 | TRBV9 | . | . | CASSFTVEGNEQFF | TGTGCCAGCAGCTTCACCGTGGAAGGGAATGAGCAGTTCTTC
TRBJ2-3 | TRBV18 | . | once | CASSGLWGDTQYF | TGTGCCAGCTCAGGCCTCTGGGGGGATACGCAGTATTTT
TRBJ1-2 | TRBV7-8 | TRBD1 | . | CASSQPGTGGFGYTF | TGTGCCAGCAGCCAGCCCGGGACAGGGGGCTTTGGCTACACCTTC
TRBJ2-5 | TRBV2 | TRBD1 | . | CASRDREETQYF | TGTGCCAGCAGGGACAGGGAAGAGACCCAGTACTTC
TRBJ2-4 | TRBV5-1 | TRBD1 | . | CASSWDNRGNIQYF | TGCGCCAGCAGCTGGGACAACAGGGGAAACATTCAGTACTTC
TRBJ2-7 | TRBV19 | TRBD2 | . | CASSIAASGSRDEQYF | TGTGCCAGTAGTATTGCGGCTAGCGGGAGCAGGGACGAGCAGTACTTC
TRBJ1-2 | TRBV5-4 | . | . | CASSFQVYGYTF | TGTGCCAGCAGCTTCCAGGTTTATGGCTACACCTTC
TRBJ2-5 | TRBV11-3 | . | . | CASSLGGSQETQYF | TGTGCCAGCAGCTTAGGCGGGTCCCAAGAGACCCAGTACTTC
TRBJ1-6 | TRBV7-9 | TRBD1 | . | CASSSTGRGNSPLHF | TGTGCCAGCAGCTCGACAGGGAGGGGGAATTCACCCCTCCACTTT
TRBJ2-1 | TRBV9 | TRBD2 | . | CASSVVGRGGRSEQFF | TGTGCCAGCAGCGTAGTAGGTCGCGGCGGGAGAAGTGAGCAGTTCTTC
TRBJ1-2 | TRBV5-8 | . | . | CASSLGTKGGGYTF | TGTGCCAGCAGCTTGGGAACGAAGGGTGGTGGCTACACCTTC
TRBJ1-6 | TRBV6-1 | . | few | CASSPGGNSPLHF | TGTGCCAGCAGCCCCGGGGGGAATTCACCCCTCCACTTT
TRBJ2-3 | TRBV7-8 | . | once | CASSLDQGTTDTQYF | TGTGCCAGCAGCTTAGATCAGGGAACCACAGATACGCAGTATTTT
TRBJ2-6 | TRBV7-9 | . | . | CASSLQRQGRGSGANVLTF | TGTGCCAGCAGCCTTCAACGACAGGGGAGGGGCTCTGGGGCCAACGTCCTGACTTTC
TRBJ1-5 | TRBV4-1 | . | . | CASSQELSVGPQHF | TGTGCCAGCAGCCAAGAACTCTCGGTGGGACCCCAGCATTTT
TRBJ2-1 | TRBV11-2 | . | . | CASSIRWRSSYNEQFF | TGTGCCAGCAGCATCCGGTGGCGGAGCTCCTACAATGAGCAGTTCTTC
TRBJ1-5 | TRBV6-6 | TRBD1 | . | CASSTGVNQPQHF | TGTGCCAGCTCCACAGGGGTCAATCAGCCCCAGCATTTT
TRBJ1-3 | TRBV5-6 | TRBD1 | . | CASSWGTASGNTIYF | TGTGCCAGCAGCTGGGGGACAGCCTCTGGAAACACCATATATTTT
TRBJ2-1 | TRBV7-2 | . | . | CASSLARVAVLHNEQFF | TGTGCCAGCAGCTTAGCGCGGGTAGCGGTCCTACACAATGAGCAGTTCTTC
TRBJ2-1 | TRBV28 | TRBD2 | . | CASCGGSYNEQFF | TGTGCCAGCTGCGGGGGGTCTTACAATGAGCAGTTCTTC
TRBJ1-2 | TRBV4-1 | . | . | CVSSQELNSQFYGYTF | TGCGTCAGCAGCCAAGAGTTGAACAGTCAATTCTATGGCTACACCTTC
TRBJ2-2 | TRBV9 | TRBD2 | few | CASSVALAVGELFF | TGTGCCAGCAGCGTAGCTCTAGCGGTCGGGGAGCTGTTTTTT
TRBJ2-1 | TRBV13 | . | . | CASSFRFGTGLNEQFF | TGTGCCAGCAGCTTCAGGTTCGGGACTGGGCTCAATGAGCAGTTCTTC
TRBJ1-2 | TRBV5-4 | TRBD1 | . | CASSSPFGQANPGYTF | TGTGCCAGCAGCTCACCCTTTGGACAGGCTAATCCTGGCTACACCTTC
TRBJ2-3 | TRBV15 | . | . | CATSRGTSDTQYF | TGTGCCACCAGCAGAGGGACCTCAGATACGCAGTATTTT
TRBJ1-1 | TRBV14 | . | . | CASSRKTGSFLNTEAFF | TGTGCCAGCAGCCGTAAGACAGGTTCCTTTTTGAACACTGAAGCTTTCTTT
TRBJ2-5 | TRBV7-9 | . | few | CASSRELVGETQYF | TGTGCCAGCAGCCGGGAGTTAGTGGGAGAGACCCAGTACTTC
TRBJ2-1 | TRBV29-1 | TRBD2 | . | CSVEGLAEGPRGYNEQFF | TGCAGCGTTGAAGGACTAGCGGAGGGACCAAGGGGGTACAATGAGCAGTTCTTC
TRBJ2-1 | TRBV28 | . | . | CASSPLVNEQFF | TGTGCCAGCAGCCCCTTGGTGAATGAGCAGTTCTTC
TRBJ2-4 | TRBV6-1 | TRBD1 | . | CASSATDRYGLAKNIQYF | TGTGCCAGCAGTGCTACGGACAGGTACGGCCTAGCCAAAAACATTCAGTACTTC
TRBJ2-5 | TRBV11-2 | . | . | CASSLDLGGSTTRETQYF | TGTGCCAGCAGCTTAGATCTTGGTGGAAGCACGACCCGAGAGACCCAGTACTTC
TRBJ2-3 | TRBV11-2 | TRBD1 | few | CASSLGQGWTDTQYF | TGTGCCAGCAGCTTAGGACAGGGATGGACAGATACGCAGTATTTT
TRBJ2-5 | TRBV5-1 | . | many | CASRGGPQETQYF | TGCGCCAGCAGGGGGGGGCCCCAAGAGACCCAGTACTTC
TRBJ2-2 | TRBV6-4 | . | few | CASSAIAAGELFF | TGTGCCAGCAGTGCCATAGCGGCCGGGGAGCTGTTTTTT
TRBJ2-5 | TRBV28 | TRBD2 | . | CASSLSLIAGGTQYF | TGTGCCAGCAGTTTATCCTTAATAGCGGGGGGAACCCAGTACTTC
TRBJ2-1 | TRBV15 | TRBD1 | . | CARGQGLEQFF | TGTGCCAGGGGACAGGGCCTCGAGCAGTTCTTC
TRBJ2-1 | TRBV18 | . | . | CASSPDTMSSYNEQFF | TGTGCCAGCTCACCCGACACTATGAGCTCCTACAATGAGCAGTTCTTC
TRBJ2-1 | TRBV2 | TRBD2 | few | CASSEMTSGTVFF | TGTGCCAGCAGTGAAATGACTAGCGGGACCGTGTTCTTC
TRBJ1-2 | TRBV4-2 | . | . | CASSQVGSNANYGYTF | TGTGCCAGCAGCCAAGTGGGGTCAAATGCTAACTATGGCTACACCTTC
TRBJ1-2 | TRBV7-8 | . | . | CASSSLGRGLHYGYTF | TGTGCCAGCAGCTCACTGGGCCGGGGGCTCCACTATGGCTACACCTTC
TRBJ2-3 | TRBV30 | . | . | CAWSVVRHTQYF | TGTGCCTGGAGTGTTGTGAGACATACGCAGTATTTT
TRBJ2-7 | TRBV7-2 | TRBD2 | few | CASSLGPASGSYEQYF | TGTGCCAGCAGCTTAGGTCCGGCTAGCGGATCCTACGAGCAGTACTTC
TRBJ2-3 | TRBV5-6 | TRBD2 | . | CASSSTSGGLPSTDTQYF | TGTGCCAGCAGCAGTACTAGCGGGGGGTTACCTAGCACAGATACGCAGTATTTT
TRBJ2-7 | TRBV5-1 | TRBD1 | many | CASSSDRGSQYF | TGCGCCAGCAGCTCGGACAGGGGGTCCCAGTACTTC
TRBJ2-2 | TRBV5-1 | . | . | CASSYGENTGELFF | TGCGCCAGCAGCTACGGGGAGAACACCGGGGAGCTGTTTTTT
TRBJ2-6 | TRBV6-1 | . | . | CALGKSGANVLTF | TGTGCCCTCGGTAAATCTGGGGCCAACGTCCTGACTTTC
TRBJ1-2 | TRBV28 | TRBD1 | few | CASSSNTGGARSYGYTF | TGTGCCAGCAGTTCAAACACAGGGGGCGCGAGGAGCTATGGCTACACCTTC
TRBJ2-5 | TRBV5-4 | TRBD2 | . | CASSFPSGGAETQYF | TGTGCCAGCAGCTTTCCTAGCGGGGGGGCGGAGACCCAGTACTTC
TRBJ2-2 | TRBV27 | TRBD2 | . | CASSFELAGVGGELFF | TGTGCCAGCAGTTTTGAACTAGCGGGAGTGGGCGGGGAGCTGTTTTTT
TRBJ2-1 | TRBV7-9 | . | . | CAGQTGHEQFF | TGTGCCGGGCAAACTGGGCATGAGCAGTTCTTC
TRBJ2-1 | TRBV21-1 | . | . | CASSKALLAGVSWYEQFF | TGTGCCAGCAGCAAAGCGCTACTAGCGGGGGTCTCCTGGTATGAGCAGTTCTTC